Below, 23 T cell receptor beta chains from the same sample are listed, as sequenced in a study of T-cell reconstitution after alpha-beta-depleted transplantation in children. TCRbeta library construction was performed incorporating unique molecular identifiers. TCRdb used MiXCR to reprocess the PCR reads, holding one entry per CDR3 protein. The sample holds nearly 250,000 distinct CDR3 sequences, around 7.5% seen once. This material consisted of PBMCs, mostly from graft donor cells, taken 180 days after TCRalphabeta/CD19-depleted stem cell transplant. These receptors all come from a male patient aged 10 to 17 who had a stem cell transplant for acute lymphoblastic leukemia, so the T cells may come from the graft donor.

This clonotype was counted at least ten times. The chain carries TRBV20-1 and TRBJ2-7; D possibly uses TRBD1 or TRBD2 (5 bases each). The germline V and J ends were trimmed by 3 bases and 0 bases, with 9 bases remaining between them. Germline V gene lookup returns CDR1 DFQATT and CDR2 SNEGSKA (reference sequence). The CDR3 contains 13 residues. For the CDR3, the DNA is TGCAGTGCTAGGGGGACGTACTCCTACGAGCAGTACTTC. Translated, it gives CSARGTYSYEQYF.

In this sample, this clonotype turned up many times. The J gene is TRBJ2-7, the V gene TRBV29-1; the D gene is possibly TRBD2 (5 bases). This CDR3 is 13 amino acids long. Germline values: CDR1 SQVTM, CDR2 ANQGSEA. The ends were cut back, 5 bases at V and 5 bases at J, with 16 bases in the middle. CDR3 sequence: CSVKSLYGDEQYF. The CDR3 DNA follows: TGCAGCGTTAAAAGCCTCTACGGGGACGAGCAGTACTTC.

This clonotype has ten or more counts. This chain joins TRBV7-6 and TRBJ2-7; 8 bases are a match to TRBD2. The CDR3 length is 16 residues. CDR1 is SGHVS, CDR2 FNYEAQ, per germline. V gave up 5 bases and J gave up 7 bases; unmatched junction bases: 16. In DNA, the CDR3 is TGTGCCAGCAGCGCCCTGTCGGGGGGGGAATACGGGGAGCAGTACTTC. It codes for CASSALSGGEYGEQYF.

Many counts were recorded for this clonotype. The gene calls are TRBV20-1 and TRBJ2-2; the D is unclear. Trimming pared 1 base from V and 5 bases from J, leaving 11 bases between. Germline-derived CDR1 and CDR2 are DFQATT and SNEGSKA (reference sequence). CDR3 length: 14 amino acids. The CDR3 region is CSARGVVYTGELFF. For the CDR3, the DNA is TGCAGTGCTAGAGGAGTAGTGTATACCGGGGAGCTGTTTTTT.

This clonotype appeared many times. This chain links TRBV12-3 or TRBV12-4 with TRBJ2-1, with D tentatively TRBD2 (5 bases). V was cut by 1 base and J by 4 bases, with 11 bases left in between. This CDR3 contains 15 residues. This CDR3 reads CASSLGSAEYNEQFF. DNA for the CDR3: TGTGCCAGCAGTTTAGGTTCAGCGGAATACAATGAGCAGTTCTTC.

This clonotype was detected ten times or more. The chain joins TRBV12-3 or TRBV12-4 to TRBJ1-6; maybe TRBD1 (6 bases). V gave up 6 bases and J gave up 10 bases, with 13 bases separating them. The CDR3 spans 13 residues. The CDR3 protein is CASRPGVGSPLHF. CDR3 sequence (DNA): TGTGCCAGCAGACCAGGGGTCGGATCACCCCTCCACTTT.

This clonotype was detected ten times or more. V and J are TRBV7-8 and TRBJ1-4; D gene uncertain. V was pared by 3 bases and J by 8 bases, with 10 bases between. CDR3 length equals 13 residues. CDR1 and CDR2 from the germline V gene are SGHVS and FQNEAQ. CDR3 sequence reads: CASSFGPWEKLFF. The CDR3 nucleotides are TGTGCCAGCAGCTTCGGTCCTTGGGAAAAACTGTTTTTT.

With respect to this clonotype: A junction end diverges from the germline sequence, so it may reflect a read error. The rearrangement uses TRBV10-3 and TRBJ2-7; TRBD2 matches 7 bases. The CDR3 length is 19 residues. Germline assignment: CDR1 ENHRY and CDR2 SYGVKD. The CDR3 DNA reads TGTACCATCAGTCCTGACCGACCGCGGGGCGGGAGTTGGCACTACGAGCAGTACTTC. This gives the protein CTISPDRPRGGSWHYEQYF.

The sample holds many counts of this clonotype. The gene calls are TRBV25-1 and TRBJ2-7; TRBD1 matches at 9 bases. Unmatched junction bases numbered 13, after V lost 4 bases and J lost 3 bases. Looked up from germline, CDR1 is MGHDK and CDR2 is SYGVNS. The length of the CDR3 is 17 residues. CDR3 in amino acids: CASSAWTGDVGSYEQYF. CDR3 DNA: TGTGCCAGCAGTGCCTGGACAGGGGACGTAGGCAGCTACGAGCAGTACTTC.

Remarks on this clonotype: A read error may explain this, as a much larger clone is one base away. This chain uses TRBV29-1 with TRBJ1-5, with D tentatively TRBD1 (6 bases). The germline V gene has CDR1 SQVTM and CDR2 ANQGSEA. The CDR3 has 12 residues. CDR3: CSARDRNQPHHF. The CDR3 coding sequence is TGCAGCGCGCGCGACAGGAATCAGCCCCATCATTTT.

This clonotype has ten or more counts. The CDR3 spells CSARGEQFF. CDR3 bases: TGCAGCGCAAGGGGAGAGCAGTTCTTC. V is TRBV29-1 and J is TRBJ2-1; D perhaps matches TRBD1 (5 bases). The germline V gene has CDR1 SQVTM and CDR2 ANQGSEA. The ends were cut back, 7 bases at V and 10 bases at J, with 8 bases in the middle. The CDR3 has 9 amino acids.

This clonotype was counted many times. J is TRBJ2-3 and V is TRBV9; D could derive from TRBD1 or TRBD2 (5 bases each). Trimming left V 5 bases short and J 0 bases short, with 16 bases between. The germline V gene encodes CDR1 SGDLS and CDR2 YYNGEE. The CDR3 consists of 16 residues. The chain's CDR3 is CASSPDEGRSTDTQYF. CDR3 in DNA: TGTGCCAGCAGTCCAGACGAGGGGCGAAGCACAGATACGCAGTATTTT.

This clonotype was counted ten times or more. V is TRBV20-1 and J is TRBJ2-1; possibly TRBD1 or TRBD2 for D (6 bases each). The CDR3 totals 15 residues. Deletions cut 0 bases from V and 3 bases from J, with 12 bases between. CDR1 is DFQATT, CDR2 SNEGSKA, per germline (reference sequence). The CDR3 region has the DNA TGCAGTGCTAGAGATTACAGGGAGGACTACAATGAGCAGTTCTTC. Encoded protein: CSARDYREDYNEQFF.

This clonotype was found many times. The V call is TRBV15, the J call TRBJ1-5; D may be TRBD1 (6 bases). The germline gives CDR1 LNHNV, CDR2 YYDKDF (reference sequence). Trimming shortened V by 7 bases and J by 3 bases, and 13 bases separated the two germline ends. This CDR3 has 14 amino acids. The CDR3 spells CATKGGQHNQPQHF. In DNA, the CDR3 is TGTGCCACCAAAGGAGGACAGCACAATCAGCCCCAGCATTTT.

This clonotype appeared many times. The CDR3, as DNA: TGTGCCAGCAGTTTACTAGCGGGAGCCGGGGAGCTGTTTTTT. It encodes CASSLLAGAGELFF. V is TRBV27 and J is TRBJ2-2, with TRBD2 matching over 10 bases. After removal of 2 bases from V and 6 bases from J, the junction contained 0 bases not matched to a gene. The CDR3 spans 14 residues. In germline, CDR1 is MNHEY, CDR2 SMNVEV (reference sequence).

This clonotype was observed at least ten times. This chain connects TRBV7-9 to TRBJ2-5; D is ambiguous. The germline CDR1 and CDR2 sequences are SEHNR and FQNEAQ (reference sequence). The CDR3 totals 14 residues. V was pared by 2 bases and J by 2 bases, with 9 bases between. Here the CDR3 DNA reads TGTGCCAGCAGCTTATCGGTGATTCAAGAGACCCAGTACTTC. Protein product: CASSLSVIQETQYF.

This clonotype was observed at least ten times. The CDR3 protein is CASSAYEGGTEAFF. The CDR3 DNA reads TGTGCCAGCAGCGCTTACGAGGGCGGCACTGAAGCTTTCTTT. V and J are TRBV9 and TRBJ1-1, with D unclear. Trimming left V 3 bases short and J 4 bases short, with 13 bases between. This CDR3 is 14 amino acids long. Germline assignment: CDR1 SGDLS and CDR2 YYNGEE. Combining the CDR3 with reference TRBV9 and TRBJ1-1 gives the whole variable domain DSGVTQTPKHLITATGQRVTLRCSPRSGDLSVYWYQQSLDQGLQFLIQYYNGEERAKGNILERFSAQQFPDLHSELNLSSLELGDSALYFCASSAYEGGTEAFFGQGTRLTVV.

V is TRBV18 and J is TRBJ2-6; D gene uncertain. There are 18 residues in the CDR3. Looked up from germline, CDR1 is KGHSH and CDR2 is LQKENI. V lost 6 bases and J 0 bases, leaving 18 bases between the germline ends. The CDR3 reads CASSSSRQVSSGANVLTF. The CDR3 nucleotides are TGTGCCAGCTCGAGCTCTCGGCAGGTTAGCTCTGGGGCCAACGTCCTGACTTTC.

The sample holds many counts of this clonotype. The chain is built from TRBV5-1 and TRBJ2-7; 12 bases agree with TRBD1. Germline assignment: CDR1 SGHRS and CDR2 YFSETQ. The CDR3 covers 16 residues. After removal of 4 bases from V and 6 bases from J, the junction contained 11 bases not matched to a gene. The chain's CDR3 is CASSVGGTGGASEQYF. CDR3 sequence (DNA): TGCGCCAGCAGCGTGGGGGGGACAGGGGGCGCAAGCGAGCAGTACTTC.

This clonotype was seen repeatedly, ten times or more. The chain uses TRBV7-8 and TRBJ2-1, with TRBD1 as a possible D gene (5 bases). V lost 1 base to trimming and J lost 9 bases, with 19 bases between them. CDR1 SGHVS and CDR2 FQNEAQ come from the germline V gene. This CDR3 region has 16 residues. As DNA, the CDR3 is TGTGCCAGCAGCTTAGTTCCAGGGCTCCCGCTGGTTGAGCAGTTCTTC. Translating gives CASSLVPGLPLVEQFF.

In this sample, this clonotype turned up many times. Being one base from a much bigger clone, this may be a read error. J is TRBJ1-2 and V is TRBV12-3 or TRBV12-4; a possible D gene is TRBD1 (5 bases). The CDR3 is 12 residues long. With 6 bases removed from V and 4 bases from J, the gap between germline ends came to 9 bases. DNA for the CDR3: TGTGCCAGCAGCCTGACAGTCTATGGCTACACCTTC. Encoded protein: CASSLTVYGYTF.

This clonotype was observed a handful of times. This chain uses TRBV6-2 or TRBV6-3 with TRBJ2-7; 8 nucleotides match TRBD2. Germline trimming cut 4 bases from V and 0 bases from J; bases unmatched to any gene: 11. CDR1 and CDR2 from the germline V gene are MNHEY and SVGEGT. The length of the CDR3 is 17 residues. CDR3 amino acids: CASSWVAGLTISYEQYF. As DNA, the CDR3 is TGTGCCAGCAGTTGGGTAGCGGGACTCACCATCTCCTACGAGCAGTACTTC.

This clonotype was picked up many times. This chain links TRBV4-2 with TRBJ1-5, with D perhaps matching TRBD1 (5 bases). CDR1 and CDR2 (germline): LGHNA, YNFKEQ. V lost 4 bases and J 11 bases, leaving 12 bases between the germline ends. The CDR3 extends over 12 amino acids. The CDR3 nucleotides are TGTGCCAGCAGCCCCTCGGGGGAAGCCCAGCATTTT. It is translated as CASSPSGEAQHF.